Included here is one T cell receptor (beta chain) sequence, with context. RNA transcripts were the template for amplifying TCR beta CDR3 regions. HTBI primers were the set used in a first-round RT-PCR of the TCR CDR3. TCRdb reanalysed the multiplex PCR reads using MiXCR and keeps one entry per CDR3 protein. The sample consists of roughly 800,000 distinct CDR3 sequences, 38% of them appearing once. Per germline, CDR1 LNHDA and CDR2 SQIVND (reference sequence). This CDR3 contains 13 residues. V lost 8 bases to trimming and J lost 0 bases, with 5 bases between them. The sample comes from a study of T cells in Graves' hyperthyroidism and ophthalmopathy.

This receptor was obtained from a man aged 18 to 30 with Graves' hyperthyroidism. Sequencing was performed on blood. This rearrangement joins TRBV19 to TRBJ2-6; D unresolved. The CDR3 sequence: CASLPSGANVLTF. DNA of the CDR3: TGTGCCAGTCTTCCCTCTGGGGCCAACGTCCTGACTTTC.